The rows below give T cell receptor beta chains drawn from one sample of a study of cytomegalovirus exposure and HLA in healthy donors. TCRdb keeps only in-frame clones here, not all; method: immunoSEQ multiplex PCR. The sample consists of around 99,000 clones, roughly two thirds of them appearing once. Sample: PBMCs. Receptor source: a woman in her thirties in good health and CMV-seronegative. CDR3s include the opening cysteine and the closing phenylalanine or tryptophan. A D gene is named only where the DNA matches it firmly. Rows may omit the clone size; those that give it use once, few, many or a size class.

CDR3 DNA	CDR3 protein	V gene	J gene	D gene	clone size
TGTGCAAGTCGCCCCACGGGGACACGCTACGAGCAGTACTTC	CASRPTGTRYEQYF	TRBV12-2	TRBJ2-7	.	.
TGCAGCGTACCTAGCCCTCCGGGACAGAATAACTATGGCTACACCTTC	CSVPSPPGQNNYGYTF	TRBV29-1	TRBJ1-2	TRBD1	few
TGTGCCAGCAGTTCCTCGGGAGGGAACCAGCCCCAGCATTTT	CASSSSGGNQPQHF	TRBV28	TRBJ1-5	.	.
TGCGCCAGCAGCCAAGGTCGCAGGGAAGGGTATGGCTACACCTTC	CASSQGRREGYGYTF	TRBV4-1	TRBJ1-2	.	.
TGTGCCTGGAAAACCCGACAGGGGGCTTTCTTT	CAWKTRQGAFF	TRBV30	TRBJ1-1	TRBD1	.
TGTGCCAGCACCCAGGGGGGCAGCTCCTATAATTCACCCCTCCACTTT	CASTQGGSSYNSPLHF	TRBV7-9	TRBJ1-6	TRBD1	.
TGTGCCAGCAGTAGACAGGGGGGAGAGACCCAGTACTTC	CASSRQGGETQYF	TRBV2	TRBJ2-5	TRBD1	.
TGTGCCAGCAGCTATTTGACAGGATCGAACACCGGGGAGCTGTTTTTT	CASSYLTGSNTGELFF	TRBV7-2	TRBJ2-2	.	.
TGCAGCGCCTCATCCGGGGGGGATAGCACAGATACGCAGTATTTT	CSASSGGDSTDTQYF	TRBV29-1	TRBJ2-3	TRBD2	.
TGTGCCAGTAGTCTACAGGGGACAGGGAAAGAGACCCAGTACTTC	CASSLQGTGKETQYF	TRBV19	TRBJ2-5	TRBD1	.
TGTGCCAGTAGTATATCGCAGGGCAACCCCGAGCAGTACTTC	CASSISQGNPEQYF	TRBV19	TRBJ2-7	.	medium-sized
TGTGCCAGCAGCCTCCGACAGGTCTATGGCTACACCTTC	CASSLRQVYGYTF	TRBV11-2	TRBJ1-2	.	.
TGTGCCATCAGAGACAGTCCGAACACTGAAGCTTTCTTT	CAIRDSPNTEAFF	TRBV10-3	TRBJ1-1	.	.
TGTGCCAGCGAGTGGGAGTTAGCCTTAGGTACGCAGTATTTT	CASEWELALGTQYF	TRBV2	TRBJ2-3	.	few
TGTGCCATCAGTGAGGGGAGGGATCAGCCCCAGCATTTT	CAISEGRDQPQHF	TRBV10-3	TRBJ1-5	.	.
TGTGCCAGCAGCTTAGAGGGCGGGAGACTGGGTACGCAGTATTTT	CASSLEGGRLGTQYF	TRBV7-9	TRBJ2-3	TRBD2	.
TGCGCCAGCTCTAGCGGGAGTTCGGAGACCCAGTACTTC	CASSSGSSETQYF	TRBV10-1	TRBJ2-5	TRBD2	few
TGCGCCAGCAGTGCCTCCTCCGGGACAGGGAAGGGTGCCGGCACCTACGAGCAGTACTTC	CASSASSGTGKGAGTYEQYF	TRBV10-1	TRBJ2-7	TRBD1	few
TGCGCCAGCAGCGTGGACAGTGAAGCTTTCTTT	CASSVDSEAFF	TRBV5-1	TRBJ1-1	.	.
TGTGCCAGCAAAATGGGACAGGGGGCCGGTGAAGCTTTCTTT	CASKMGQGAGEAFF	TRBV6-5	TRBJ1-1	TRBD1	.
TGTGCCAGCAGCACAATATTAGGGGCTCAGATTACTCCTAACTATGGCTACACCTTC	CASSTILGAQITPNYGYTF	TRBV7-8	TRBJ1-2	.	.
TGTGCCAGCAGCGTAGGACTAGCGGGAGGGCCCTCCCAAGAGACCCAGTACTTC	CASSVGLAGGPSQETQYF	TRBV9	TRBJ2-5	TRBD2	.
TGTGCCAGCAGCCCCCGGGCAGATACGCAGTATTTT	CASSPRADTQYF	TRBV7-3	TRBJ2-3	.	few
TGTGCCAGCAGTGCCCTCACGAGGACTGAAGCTTTCTTT	CASSALTRTEAFF	TRBV28	TRBJ1-1	.	.
TGTGCCAGCAGTTTAGGGACTAAGCAGTTCTTC	CASSLGTKQFF	TRBV27	TRBJ2-1	TRBD2	few
TGTGCCAGCAGCCTGGATTTGAGGGGGAAACTGTTTTTT	CASSLDLRGKLFF	TRBV7-9	TRBJ1-4	.	.